Below, 7 T cell receptor beta chains from the same sample are listed, as sequenced in a study of shared clonotypes between healthy human individuals. Data came from immunoSEQ multiplex PCR; TCRdb stores just in-frame clones and leaves some out. This repertoire shows some 1 million clones, roughly 80% found once; its top ten account for 1.2% to 1.5%. The source material was memory CD4+ T cells sorted from blood. Described subset: CD45RA-negative fraction. The receptors come from a man in his late teens or twenties in good health.

J is TRBJ1-5 and V is TRBV6-1, with D maybe TRBD1 (5 bases). Germline V CDR1 and CDR2: MNHNS, SASEGT. Trimming stripped 1 base from V and 4 bases from J, with 11 bases between. CDR3 length equals 15 residues. As DNA, the CDR3 is TGTGCCAGCAGTGAAGGGAGGACACTTAATCAGCCCCAGCATTTT. This sequence encodes CASSEGRTLNQPQHF.

At least ten counts were recorded for this clone. The J gene is TRBJ2-7, the V gene TRBV30; TRBD1 matches 9 bases. CDR1 is GTSNPN and CDR2 is SVGIG in the germline V gene (reference sequence). This CDR3 is built from 15 residues. The V gene end was trimmed by 3 bases and the J gene end by 0 bases; junction bases not matched to a gene: 6. CDR3 sequence: CAWRGQGISSYEQYF. The CDR3 DNA sequence: TGTGCCTGGAGGGGACAGGGTATTAGCTCCTACGAGCAGTACTTC.

This chain connects TRBV20-1 to TRBJ2-5; TRBD1 is a possible D gene (5 bases). The V and J ends lost 4 bases and 5 bases respectively, with 8 bases between them. The germline V gene encodes CDR1 DFQATT and CDR2 SNEGSKA (reference sequence). The CDR3 totals 11 residues. The CDR3 DNA is TGCAGTGCTATGGCAGGGGAGACCCAGTACTTC. Translating it yields CSAMAGETQYF.

The V call is TRBV6-1, the J call TRBJ1-2; no clear D. Trimming removed 6 bases from V and 6 bases from J, with 14 bases in between. Germline CDR1 and CDR2: MNHNS and SASEGT. The CDR3 has 13 amino acids. CDR3 nucleotide sequence: TGTGCCAGCAGCGCGAATGGGAAAGATGGCTACACCTTC. It codes for CASSANGKDGYTF.

V usage is TRBV28 and J usage is TRBJ1-2; 7 bases line up with TRBD1. The CDR3 is 16 residues long. Germline CDR1 reads MDHEN; CDR2 reads SYDVKM. The V segment lost 3 bases and the J segment 1 base; nucleotides outside the gene matches: 8. In nucleotides, the CDR3 is TGTGCCAGCAGTTTTTATTTCGACAGGGATAACTATGGCTACACCTTC. This codes for CASSFYFDRDNYGYTF.

This clone was observed once. The chain recombines TRBV5-1 with TRBJ1-4; D not certain. Germline V lookup: CDR1 SGHRS, CDR2 YFSETQ. CDR3 size: 16 residues. V shed 4 bases and J shed 0 bases, with 13 bases lying between them. CDR3 bases: TGCGCCAGCAGCCGGGCGCCGATCGCAACTAATGAAAAACTGTTTTTT. Translated: CASSRAPIATNEKLFF. Full variable domain (missing parts from reference TRBV5-1 and TRBJ1-4): KAGVTQTPRYLIKTRGQQVTLSCSPISGHRSVSWYQQTPGQGLQFLFEYFSETQRNKGNFPGRFSGRQFSNSRSEMNVSTLELGDSALYLCASSRAPIATNEKLFFGSGTQLSVL.

This clone was detected only a few times. The V and J genes are TRBV2 and TRBJ1-2, with a tentative D call TRBD1 (6 bases). CDR1 and CDR2 from the germline V gene are SNHLY and FYNNEI. With 7 bases removed from V and 8 bases from J, the gap between germline ends came to 14 bases. This CDR3 has 12 amino acids. CDR3 amino acids: CASTPRQVGYTF. The CDR3 bases are TGTGCCAGCACCCCACGACAGGTCGGCTACACCTTC.